The rows below give T cell receptor beta chains drawn from one sample of a study of vaccination and CD4 T cells after COVID-19. No antigen has been assigned to these receptors. MiXCR was run by TCRdb on the PCR reads, yielding one entry per CDR3 protein. Counted here are 9,500 to 15,000 distinct CDR3 sequences, around 46% occurring once; the ten biggest clones make up 15% to 25%. The specimen was CD4+ T cells from blood, cultured in vitro. Receptors were obtained from a human donor who had recovered from COVID-19. Both conserved end residues are part of each CDR3. D genes are given only for firm matches.

CDR3 length: 16
V gene: TRBV20-1
J gene: TRBJ2-3
D gene: TRBD2
CDR3 protein: CSARPWTSGRTDTQYF

CDR3 length: 13
V gene: TRBV6-1
J gene: TRBJ2-7
D gene: .
CDR3 protein: CASSRTGSYEQYF

CDR3 length: 15
V gene: TRBV28
J gene: TRBJ1-6
D gene: .
CDR3 protein: CATKGPSSYNSPLHF

CDR3 length: 13
V gene: TRBV2
J gene: TRBJ1-2
D gene: .
CDR3 protein: CASSEDPGLGYTF

CDR3 length: 17
V gene: TRBV28
J gene: TRBJ1-5
D gene: .
CDR3 protein: CASSRPKGGHFNQPQHF

CDR3 length: 12
V gene: TRBV2
J gene: TRBJ2-5
D gene: .
CDR3 protein: CASSDEGETQYF

CDR3 length: 14
V gene: TRBV7-2
J gene: TRBJ1-6
D gene: TRBD1
CDR3 protein: CASSVRGRESPLHF

CDR3 length: 14
V gene: TRBV28
J gene: TRBJ1-4
D gene: .
CDR3 protein: CASSLLGDNEKLFF

CDR3 length: 14
V gene: TRBV6-2/TRBV6-3
J gene: TRBJ2-5
D gene: TRBD1
CDR3 protein: CASSYGDRKETQYF

CDR3 length: 14
V gene: TRBV19
J gene: TRBJ2-5
D gene: .
CDR3 protein: CASSQWFGQETQYF

CDR3 length: 13
V gene: TRBV10-1
J gene: TRBJ2-2
D gene: .
CDR3 protein: CASSGGFTGELFF

CDR3 length: 14
V gene: TRBV18
J gene: TRBJ1-5
D gene: .
CDR3 protein: CASSLDRSNQPQHF

CDR3 length: 14
V gene: TRBV20-1
J gene: TRBJ1-1
D gene: .
CDR3 protein: CSASKLQANTEAFF

CDR3 length: 17
V gene: TRBV14
J gene: TRBJ2-3
D gene: TRBD2
CDR3 protein: CASSQDLAGGVSDTQYF

CDR3 length: 15
V gene: TRBV24-1
J gene: TRBJ2-5
D gene: .
CDR3 protein: CATSPRVSSQETQYF

CDR3 length: 14
V gene: TRBV18
J gene: TRBJ1-5
D gene: TRBD1
CDR3 protein: CASSPRTGPGPQHF

CDR3 length: 14
V gene: TRBV12-3/TRBV12-4
J gene: TRBJ1-5
D gene: .
CDR3 protein: CASSLGAGVQPQHF

CDR3 length: 15
V gene: TRBV7-3
J gene: TRBJ1-2
D gene: TRBD1
CDR3 protein: CASSLSAGTANGYTF

CDR3 length: 16
V gene: TRBV6-1
J gene: TRBJ1-5
D gene: TRBD1
CDR3 protein: CASSVSGQGGNQPQHF

CDR3 length: 17
V gene: TRBV7-8
J gene: TRBJ1-5
D gene: .
CDR3 protein: CASSFSNRRAKGQPQHF

CDR3 length: 16
V gene: TRBV2
J gene: TRBJ2-5
D gene: TRBD1
CDR3 protein: CASSEGTGGSQETQYF

CDR3 length: 14
V gene: TRBV20-1
J gene: TRBJ2-7
D gene: TRBD2
CDR3 protein: CSASDSGRTGEQYF

CDR3 length: 17
V gene: TRBV28
J gene: TRBJ2-5
D gene: TRBD2
CDR3 protein: CATTAASGRPGQETQYF

CDR3 length: 14
V gene: TRBV27
J gene: TRBJ2-2
D gene: .
CDR3 protein: CASSLRPNTGELFF

CDR3 length: 14
V gene: TRBV20-1
J gene: TRBJ1-2
D gene: .
CDR3 protein: CSALVSPLNYGYTF

CDR3 length: 15
V gene: TRBV18
J gene: TRBJ1-1
D gene: .
CDR3 protein: CASSPPGRTNTEAFF

CDR3 length: 14
V gene: TRBV20-1
J gene: TRBJ1-5
D gene: .
CDR3 protein: CSARALRFEQPQHF

CDR3 length: 13
V gene: TRBV7-3
J gene: TRBJ1-1
D gene: .
CDR3 protein: CASSLDRMTEAFF

CDR3 length: 14
V gene: TRBV5-1
J gene: TRBJ1-5
D gene: .
CDR3 protein: CASSTGTGNQPQHF

CDR3 length: 15
V gene: TRBV6-1
J gene: TRBJ2-2
D gene: TRBD2
CDR3 protein: CASSLWAGVAGELFF

CDR3 length: 15
V gene: TRBV15
J gene: TRBJ2-1
D gene: TRBD2
CDR3 protein: CATSRTSGTINEQFF

CDR3 length: 11
V gene: TRBV7-9
J gene: TRBJ1-1
D gene: .
CDR3 protein: CASRRNTEAFF

CDR3 length: 13
V gene: TRBV19
J gene: TRBJ1-1
D gene: TRBD1
CDR3 protein: CASSRDRASQAFF

CDR3 length: 15
V gene: TRBV7-3
J gene: TRBJ1-2
D gene: .
CDR3 protein: CASSDFTPSTDGYTF

CDR3 length: 16
V gene: TRBV19
J gene: TRBJ2-5
D gene: .
CDR3 protein: CASSISGRGARETQYF

CDR3 length: 15
V gene: TRBV20-1
J gene: TRBJ2-7
D gene: TRBD2
CDR3 protein: CSASDWLAGDYEQYF

CDR3 length: 14
V gene: TRBV19
J gene: TRBJ2-7
D gene: TRBD2
CDR3 protein: CASSIRGSSDEQYF

CDR3 length: 15
V gene: TRBV2
J gene: TRBJ2-6
D gene: .
CDR3 protein: CASSAATAGANVLTF

CDR3 length: 17
V gene: TRBV2
J gene: TRBJ2-5
D gene: TRBD2
CDR3 protein: CASSGTEWTSVQETQYF

CDR3 length: 13
V gene: TRBV7-7
J gene: TRBJ1-5
D gene: .
CDR3 protein: CASSLAENQPQHF

CDR3 length: 16
V gene: TRBV6-1
J gene: TRBJ2-5
D gene: .
CDR3 protein: CASSNRGLWGQETQYF

CDR3 length: 14
V gene: TRBV20-1
J gene: TRBJ1-1
D gene: TRBD1
CDR3 protein: CSARTGGTSREAFF